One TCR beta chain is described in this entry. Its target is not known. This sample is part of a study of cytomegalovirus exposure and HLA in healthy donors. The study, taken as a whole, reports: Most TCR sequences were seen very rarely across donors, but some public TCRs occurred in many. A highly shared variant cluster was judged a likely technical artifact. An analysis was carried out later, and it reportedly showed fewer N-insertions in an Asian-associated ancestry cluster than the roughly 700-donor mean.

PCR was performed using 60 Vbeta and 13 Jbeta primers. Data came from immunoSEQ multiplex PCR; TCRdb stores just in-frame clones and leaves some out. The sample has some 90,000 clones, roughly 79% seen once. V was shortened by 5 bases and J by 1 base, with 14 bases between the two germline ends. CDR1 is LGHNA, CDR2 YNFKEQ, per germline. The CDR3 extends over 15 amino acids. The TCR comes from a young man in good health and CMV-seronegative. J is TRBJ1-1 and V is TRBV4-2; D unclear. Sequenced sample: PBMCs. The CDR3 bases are TGTGCCAGCAGCAATGGCCTCGGGGAGAACACTGAAGCTTTCTTT. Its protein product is CASSNGLGENTEAFF.